This T cell receptor beta chain derives from a study of Ad26.COV2.S vaccination and SARS-CoV-2 variants. Study at large: Intramuscularly, Ad26.COV2.S was given either once or twice, 56 days apart. Study findings and constraints: Researchers cautioned that TCR breadth and depth analyses may have underestimated total T cell responses. A substantial breadth of spike-specific CD8+ and CD4+ T cell responses after vaccination has been reported. Non-spike TCR breadth showed similarity between vaccine and placebo recipients.

The V segment lost 6 bases and the J segment 8 bases; nucleotides outside the gene matches: 9. The CDR3 is made up of 13 amino acids. Germline V gene lookup returns CDR1 MNHEY and CDR2 SMNVEV (reference sequence). Treatment meaning: around 19 received Ad26.COV2.S at low or high dose, single or two shots; roughly 5 received placebo; per-sample allocation not given. Samples were taken on day 63 after the first vaccine or placebo injection. Concerning this clone: Its antigen is still unknown.

Sequencing was performed with immunoSEQ multiplex PCR; in TCRdb, only in-frame clones are kept and a portion is missing. Of about 250,000 clones in the sample, around 85% were seen once. Sequenced material: peripheral blood, taken in a trial of Ad26.COV2.S vaccine versus placebo. The TCR sequence derives from a person aged 18-60 years who received the Ad26.COV2.S COVID-19 vaccine or a placebo. J is TRBJ1-2 and V is TRBV27; TRBD1 matches at 7 bases. CDR3 region: CASRRTGVVGYTF. CDR3 DNA: TGTGCCAGCAGACGTACAGGGGTAGTCGGCTACACCTTC.